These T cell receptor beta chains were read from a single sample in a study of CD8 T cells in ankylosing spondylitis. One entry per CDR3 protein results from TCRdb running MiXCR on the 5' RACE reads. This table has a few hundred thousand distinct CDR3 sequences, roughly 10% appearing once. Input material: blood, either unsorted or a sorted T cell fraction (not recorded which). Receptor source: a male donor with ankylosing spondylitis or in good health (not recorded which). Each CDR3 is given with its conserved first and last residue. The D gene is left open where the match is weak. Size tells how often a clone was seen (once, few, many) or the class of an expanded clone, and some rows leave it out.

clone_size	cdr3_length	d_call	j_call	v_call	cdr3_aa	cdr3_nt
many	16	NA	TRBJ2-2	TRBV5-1	CASSLVLGRNTGELFF	TGCGCCAGCAGCTTGGTCCTCGGGAGAAACACCGGGGAGCTGTTTTTT
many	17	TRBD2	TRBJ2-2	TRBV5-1	CASSGRRLAANTGELFF	TGCGCCAGCAGCGGGAGAAGACTAGCCGCGAACACCGGGGAGCTGTTTTTT
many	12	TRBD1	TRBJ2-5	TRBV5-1	CASSWDSATQYF	TGCGCCAGCAGCTGGGACAGCGCTACCCAGTACTTC
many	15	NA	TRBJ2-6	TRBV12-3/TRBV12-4	CASSLVPLWANVLTF	TGTGCCAGCAGTTTGGTCCCGCTCTGGGCCAACGTCCTGACTTTC
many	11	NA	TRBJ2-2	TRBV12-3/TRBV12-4	CASSSPGELFF	TGTGCCAGCAGTTCCCCCGGGGAGCTGTTTTTT
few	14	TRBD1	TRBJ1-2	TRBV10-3	CAITSGTGGYGYTF	TGTGCCATCACCTCCGGGACAGGGGGTTATGGCTACACCTTC
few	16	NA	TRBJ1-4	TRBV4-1	CASSPRWTVINEKLFF	TGCGCCAGCAGCCCAAGATGGACGGTTATTAATGAAAAACTGTTTTTT
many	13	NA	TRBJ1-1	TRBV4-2	CASSQDPYDGIFF	TGTGCCAGCAGCCAAGATCCCTACGATGGGATTTTCTTT
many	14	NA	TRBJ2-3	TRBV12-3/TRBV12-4	CASSLLGFTDTQYF	TGTGCCAGCAGTTTACTGGGATTCACAGATACGCAGTATTTT
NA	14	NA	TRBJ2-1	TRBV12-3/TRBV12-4	CASSPGTTLYEQFF	TGTGCCAGCAGTCCCGGGACCACTCTTTATGAGCAGTTCTTC
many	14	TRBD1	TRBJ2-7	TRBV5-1	CASSIGQGTYEQYF	TGCGCCAGCAGCATCGGACAGGGAACCTACGAGCAGTACTTC
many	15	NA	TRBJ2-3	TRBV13	CASSLQGKGTDTQYF	TGTGCCAGCAGCTTACAGGGGAAAGGGACAGATACGCAGTATTTT
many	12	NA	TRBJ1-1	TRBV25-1	CASSESDTEAFF	TGTGCCAGCAGTGAAAGTGACACTGAAGCTTTCTTT
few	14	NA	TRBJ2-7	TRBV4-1	CASSQEHGTYEQYF	TGCGCCAGCAGCCAAGAACACGGGACCTACGAGCAGTACTTC
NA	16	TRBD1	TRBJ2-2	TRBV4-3	CASSQDEGAVSAELFF	TGCGCCAGCAGCCAAGACGAGGGGGCGGTGTCCGCGGAGCTGTTTTTT
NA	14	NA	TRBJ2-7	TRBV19	CASSIRGTSYEQYF	TGTGCCAGTAGTATACGTGGGACCTCCTACGAGCAGTACTTC
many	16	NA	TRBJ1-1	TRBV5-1	CASSSERPLRNTEAFF	TGCGCCAGCAGCTCAGAACGGCCTCTTAGGAACACTGAAGCTTTCTTT
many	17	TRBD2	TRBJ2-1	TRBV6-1	CASSEPTGAGGYNEQFF	TGTGCCAGCAGTGAACCTACCGGGGCGGGAGGCTACAATGAGCAGTTCTTC
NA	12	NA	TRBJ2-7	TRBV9	CASRDGSREQYF	TGTGCCAGCAGGGACGGAAGCAGGGAGCAGTACTTC
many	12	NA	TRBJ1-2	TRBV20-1	CSDTGIAGGYTF	TGCAGTGACACCGGGATAGCAGGCGGCTACACCTTC
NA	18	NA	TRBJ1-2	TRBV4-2	CASSQEGLMVGHNYGYTF	TGTGCCAGCAGCCAAGAGGGGCTCATGGTGGGGCATAACTATGGCTACACCTTC
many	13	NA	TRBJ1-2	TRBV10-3	CAISESVGGGYTF	TGTGCCATCAGTGAGTCGGTAGGCGGCGGCTACACCTTC
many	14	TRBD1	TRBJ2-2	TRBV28	CASSFDRGTGELFF	TGTGCCAGCAGTTTCGACAGGGGGACCGGGGAGCTGTTTTTT
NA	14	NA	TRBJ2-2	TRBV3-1	CASSQDVNTGELFF	TGTGCCAGCAGCCAAGATGTGAACACCGGGGAGCTGTTTTTT
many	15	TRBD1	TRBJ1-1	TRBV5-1	CASSLVGQGATEAFF	TGCGCCAGCAGCTTGGTGGGACAGGGGGCCACTGAAGCTTTCTTT
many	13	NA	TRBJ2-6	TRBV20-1	CSAPGSGANVLTF	TGCAGTGCCCCAGGGTCTGGGGCCAACGTCCTGACTTTC
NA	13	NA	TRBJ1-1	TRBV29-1	CSATDTGNTEAFF	TGCAGCGCCACCGACACAGGGAACACTGAAGCTTTCTTT
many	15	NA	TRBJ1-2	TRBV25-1	CASSARVGHNYGYTF	TGTGCCAGCAGTGCGAGGGTCGGGCATAACTATGGCTACACCTTC
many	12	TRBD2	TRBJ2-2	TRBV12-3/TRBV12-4	CASSFQREKLFF	TGTGCCAGCAGTTTCCAGCGGGAGAAGCTGTTTTTT
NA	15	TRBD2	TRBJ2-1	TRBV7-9	CASSSSGGSYNEQFF	TGTGCCAGCAGCTCTAGCGGGGGCTCCTACAATGAGCAGTTCTTC
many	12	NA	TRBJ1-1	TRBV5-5	CASSLVGVLTFF	TGTGCCAGCAGCTTGGTGGGGGTACTGACTTTCTTT
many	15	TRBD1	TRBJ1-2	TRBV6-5	CASSWTGRINYGYTF	TGTGCCAGCAGTTGGACAGGGAGAATTAACTATGGCTACACCTTC
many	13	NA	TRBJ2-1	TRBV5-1	CASSLAVANEQFF	TGCGCCAGCAGCTTGGCAGTCGCTAATGAGCAGTTCTTC
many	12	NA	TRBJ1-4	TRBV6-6	CASSPTAEKLFF	TGTGCCAGCAGCCCCACCGCCGAAAAACTGTTTTTT
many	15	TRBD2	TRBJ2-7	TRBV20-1	CSAKYGTSGTYEQYF	TGCAGTGCGAAATACGGGACTAGCGGAACCTACGAGCAGTACTTC
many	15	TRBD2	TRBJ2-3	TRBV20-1	CSGLSGLAWADTQYF	TGCAGTGGTCTTTCGGGACTAGCGTGGGCAGATACGCAGTATTTT
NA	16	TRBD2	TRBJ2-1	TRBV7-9	CASSLEAGSSYNEQFF	TGTGCCAGCAGCTTAGAAGCGGGAAGCTCCTACAATGAGCAGTTCTTC
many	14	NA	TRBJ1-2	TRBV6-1	CASTSAFGDYGYTF	TGTGCCAGCACCTCAGCCTTCGGGGACTATGGCTACACCTTC
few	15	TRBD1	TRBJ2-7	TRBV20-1	CSARDYRGPLGEQYF	TGCAGTGCTAGAGATTACAGGGGCCCTCTCGGGGAGCAGTACTTC
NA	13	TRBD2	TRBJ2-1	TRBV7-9	CASGGPGGYAQFF	TGTGCCAGCGGGGGTCCGGGAGGGTATGCGCAGTTCTTC
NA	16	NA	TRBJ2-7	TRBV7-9	CASSLGMGSPSYEQYF	TGTGCCAGCAGCTTAGGTATGGGGTCTCCTTCCTACGAGCAGTACTTC
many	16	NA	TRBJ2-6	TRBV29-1	CSVGTGQISGANVLTF	TGCAGCGTTGGGACCGGACAGATCTCTGGGGCCAACGTCCTGACTTTC
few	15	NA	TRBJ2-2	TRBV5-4	CASSSRPVTTGELFF	TGTGCCAGCAGCTCCAGGCCGGTTACAACCGGGGAGCTGTTTTTT
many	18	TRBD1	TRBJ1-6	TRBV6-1	CASNGGQGLSSYNSPLHF	TGTGCCAGCAACGGGGGACAGGGCCTGAGCTCCTATAATTCACCCCTCCACTTT
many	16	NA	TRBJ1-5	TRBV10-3	CAISEDERRDNQPQHF	TGTGCCATCAGTGAGGATGAAAGACGGGACAATCAGCCCCAGCATTTT
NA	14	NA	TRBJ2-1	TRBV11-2	CASVGQPSGNEQFF	TGTGCCAGCGTTGGACAGCCGTCTGGCAATGAGCAGTTCTTC
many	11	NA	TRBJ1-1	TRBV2	CASSAGAEAFF	TGTGCCAGCAGTGCCGGGGCTGAAGCTTTCTTT
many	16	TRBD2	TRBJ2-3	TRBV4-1	CASSQEPAGGTDTQYF	TGCGCCAGCAGCCAAGAGCCAGCGGGGGGCACAGATACGCAGTATTTT
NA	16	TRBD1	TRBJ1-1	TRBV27	CASRPPGQGTFAEAFF	TGTGCCAGCAGACCACCGGGACAGGGGACGTTCGCTGAAGCTTTCTTT
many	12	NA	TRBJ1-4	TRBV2	CASSEAGLVVFF	TGTGCCAGCAGTGAAGCAGGGTTGGTAGTGTTTTTT
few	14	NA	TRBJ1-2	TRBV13	CASSLGRVLYGYTF	TGTGCCAGCAGCTTAGGCCGGGTTCTCTATGGCTACACCTTC
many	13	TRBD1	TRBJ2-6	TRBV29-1	CSVRQGQDNVLTF	TGCAGCGTACGACAGGGGCAGGATAACGTCCTGACTTTC
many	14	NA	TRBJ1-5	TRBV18	CASSPGQQNQPQHF	TGTGCCAGCTCACCTGGACAGCAAAATCAGCCCCAGCATTTT
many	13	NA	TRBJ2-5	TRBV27	CASSNSGPGTQYF	TGTGCCAGCAGCAATTCGGGTCCGGGGACCCAGTACTTC